This T cell receptor (beta chain) comes out of a study of blood T cell repertoires in COVID-19. Per the original methods: Amplified reference gene primers provided the basis for estimating nucleated cell counts. Sequencing used immunoSEQ multiplex PCR; TCRdb keeps in-frame clones, though not all of them. The V and J calls and clone size were taken over from that table, and D and trimming were inferred from the DNA. This sample has about 220,000 clones, with roughly 84% found just once. The germline gives CDR1 SGHNT, CDR2 YENEEA. V gave up 2 bases and J gave up 0 bases, with 7 bases separating them. The CDR3 is 15 amino acids.

The material sequenced was peripheral blood. The V call is TRBV11-3, the J call TRBJ2-2, with D possibly matching TRBD2 (5 bases). The sequence was obtained from a man in his forties or fifties who had recovered from COVID-19. CDR3 sequence: CASSLLSANTGELFF. The CDR3 DNA reads TGTGCCAGCAGCTTACTTAGCGCGAACACCGGGGAGCTGTTTTTT.